This T cell receptor (beta chain) originates from a study of blood T cell repertoires in COVID-19. Original handling: Using reference gene primer amplification, nucleated cell counts were estimated. TCRdb's table, derived via immunoSEQ multiplex PCR, lists solely in-frame clones and lacks some. V and J calls and clone size follow that table, whereas D and trimming were derived from the DNA. The sample includes some 160,000 clones, 84% of them seen just once. Clinical history as reported by participants underpinned cohort assignment. The ends lost 7 bases at V and 0 bases at J; junction bases unmatched: 23. The CDR3 is 21 amino acids. Germline CDR1 is SGHTA and CDR2 is FQGTGA. This clone has just one count.

The sequence derives from a woman between 45 and 60 years old who had recovered from COVID-19. Sequences were obtained from PBMCs or T cells enriched from blood (not recorded which). This chain uses TRBV7-3 with TRBJ2-4; TRBD2 aligns across 8 bases. CDR3 bases: TGTGCCAGCACGGGCATAAGGGCTAGCGGGCGCCCGTTTCTAGCCAAAAACATTCAGTACTTC. It yields the protein CASTGIRASGRPFLAKNIQYF.